This is a list of T cell receptor beta chains from one sample in a study of vaccination effects on CD4 cells after COVID-19. Assay: immunoSEQ multiplex PCR; the TCRdb copy retains only in-frame clones and omits some. The sample lists around 66,000 clones, over 70% occurring once. Their antigens remain unidentified. This sample comprised CD4+ T cells from PBMCs cultured without peptide, obtained after COVID-19 vaccination. These receptors all come from a human donor who received a COVID-19 vaccine. Both conserved end residues are part of each CDR3. The D gene is left open where the match is weak. The size entry is marked missing in some rows and otherwise reads once, few, many or a size class.

d_call	clone_size	j_call	v_call	cdr3_aa	cdr3_nt
-	few	TRBJ2-2	TRBV7-5	CARSPRGLNTGELFF	TGTGCCAGAAGCCCACGGGGGCTTAACACCGGGGAGCTGTTTTTT
-	once	TRBJ2-5	TRBV24-1	CATSDYLGRETQYF	TGTGCCACCAGTGATTACCTAGGAAGAGAGACCCAGTACTTC
-	-	TRBJ2-2	TRBV7-2	CASSLGASRNTGELFF	TGTGCCAGCAGCTTAGGAGCTAGCCGTAACACCGGGGAGCTGTTTTTT
-	-	TRBJ1-5	TRBV18	CASSPRGGRQSPGQPQHF	TGTGCCAGCTCACCTAGGGGGGGGCGACAATCCCCTGGGCAGCCCCAGCATTTT
-	-	TRBJ1-5	TRBV7-8	CASSSWVRTEYSNQPQHF	TGTGCCAGCAGCTCCTGGGTTAGGACGGAGTATAGCAATCAGCCCCAGCATTTT
-	-	TRBJ1-2	TRBV2	CASSPKQYGYTF	TGTGCCAGCAGCCCTAAACAGTATGGCTACACCTTC
-	-	TRBJ2-3	TRBV27	CASRLSNTDTQYF	TGTGCCAGCAGACTCTCAAACACAGATACGCAGTATTTT
TRBD1	-	TRBJ2-2	TRBV6-5	CASSFDRANTGELFF	TGTGCCAGCAGTTTTGACAGGGCGAACACCGGGGAGCTGTTTTTT
-	-	TRBJ2-5	TRBV5-1	CASSLRSVQETQYF	TGCGCCAGCAGCTTGCGGTCAGTCCAAGAGACCCAGTACTTC
TRBD1	-	TRBJ1-1	TRBV19	CASFQQGVNTEAFF	TGTGCCAGTTTCCAACAGGGGGTGAACACTGAAGCTTTCTTT
-	-	TRBJ2-5	TRBV18	CASSPQRGPQETQYF	TGTGCCAGCTCACCCCAGAGAGGGCCCCAAGAGACCCAGTACTTC
-	-	TRBJ1-5	TRBV30	CAWSGVNSNQPQHF	TGTGCCTGGAGTGGGGTCAATAGCAATCAGCCCCAGCATTTT
TRBD1	-	TRBJ2-5	TRBV19	CASSILPGGETQYF	TGTGCCAGTAGTATATTGCCAGGGGGAGAGACCCAGTACTTC
-	-	TRBJ2-1	TRBV7-2	CASSLGQNNEQFF	TGTGCCAGCAGCTTAGGACAGAACAATGAGCAGTTCTTC
-	few	TRBJ2-5	TRBV7-2	CASSGGGETQYF	TGTGCCAGCAGCGGAGGAGGGGAGACCCAGTACTTC
-	-	TRBJ1-2	TRBV15	CATSSDGNYGYTF	TGTGCCACCAGCAGCGATGGGAACTATGGCTACACCTTC
-	-	TRBJ1-5	TRBV21-1	CASSKAPHQPQHF	TGTGCCAGCAGCAAAGCGCCCCATCAGCCCCAGCATTTT
-	-	TRBJ1-1	TRBV6-1	CASSERLVNTEAFF	TGTGCCAGCAGTGAAAGGTTAGTAAACACTGAAGCTTTCTTT
-	-	TRBJ2-1	TRBV24-1	CATSESGAGDSNEQFF	TGTGCCACCAGTGAATCTGGGGCAGGGGATAGCAATGAGCAGTTCTTC
-	-	TRBJ1-3	TRBV18	CASSIRRADSGNTIYF	TGTGCCAGCTCTATCCGTAGAGCGGACTCTGGAAACACCATATATTTT
TRBD1	-	TRBJ1-2	TRBV6-2/TRBV6-3	CASSYRDRAAGYTF	TGTGCCAGCAGTTACCGGGACAGGGCAGCGGGCTACACCTTC
-	-	TRBJ2-1	TRBV4-2	CASSQGGVYNEQFF	TGTGCCAGCAGCCAAGGTGGGGTCTATAATGAGCAGTTCTTC